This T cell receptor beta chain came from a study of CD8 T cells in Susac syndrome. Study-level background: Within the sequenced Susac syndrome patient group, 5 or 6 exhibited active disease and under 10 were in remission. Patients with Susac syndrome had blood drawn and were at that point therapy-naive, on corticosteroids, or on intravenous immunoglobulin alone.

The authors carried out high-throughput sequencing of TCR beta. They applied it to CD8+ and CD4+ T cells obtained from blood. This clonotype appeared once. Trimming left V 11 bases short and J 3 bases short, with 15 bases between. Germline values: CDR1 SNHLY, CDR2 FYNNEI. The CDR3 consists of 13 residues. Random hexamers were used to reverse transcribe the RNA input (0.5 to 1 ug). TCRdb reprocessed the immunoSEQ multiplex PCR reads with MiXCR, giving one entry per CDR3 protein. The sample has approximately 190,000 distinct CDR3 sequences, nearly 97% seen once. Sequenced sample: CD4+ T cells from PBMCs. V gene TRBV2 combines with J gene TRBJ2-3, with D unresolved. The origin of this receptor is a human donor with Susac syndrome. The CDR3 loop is CAASLWGTDTQYF. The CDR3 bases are TGTGCCGCCAGCTTGTGGGGAACAGATACGCAGTATTTT.